The rows below give T cell receptor beta chains drawn from one sample of a study of beta chain features in type 1 diabetes. Generated by immunoSEQ multiplex PCR, the TCRdb table keeps only in-frame clones and is missing some. The data contain 120,000 to 150,000 clones, roughly 9.3% of them singletons. Sequenced: central memory CD4+ T cells from blood. The receptors come from a woman aged 40 to 50 in good health. CDR3s include the opening cysteine and the closing phenylalanine or tryptophan. D genes are given only for firm matches. The size of a clone is reported for some rows only, either as once, few or many, or as a class for expanded clones.

TRBJ2-7 | . | TRBV2 | few | 11 | TGTGCGGGGGGGGCCGGCTACGAGCAGTACTTC | CAGGAGYEQYF
TRBJ1-5 | TRBD1 | TRBV6-1 | . | 13 | TGTGCCAGCATGACTCAGGGGGGTCAGCCCCAGCATTTT | CASMTQGGQPQHF
TRBJ1-2 | . | TRBV9 | . | 14 | TGTGCCAGCAGCCCCAGACAGGCGAACTATGGCTACACCTTC | CASSPRQANYGYTF
TRBJ2-7 | . | TRBV4-3 | . | 16 | TGCGCCAGCAGCTTGGGAACAGGCAGGCCCTCCTACGAGCAGTACTTC | CASSLGTGRPSYEQYF
TRBJ2-4 | TRBD2 | TRBV5-4 | many | 15 | TGTGCCAGCAGCTTGGGGGGCGGGGGGACCAACATTCAGTACTTC | CASSLGGGGTNIQYF
TRBJ1-1 | . | TRBV5-1 | . | 14 | TGCGCCAGCAGCGGGGGGGACGACAGAATTGGGGCTTTCTTT | CASSGGDDRIGAFF
TRBJ2-7 | . | TRBV7-2 | few | 12 | TGTGCCAGCAGCCTTTCGGGGTACGAGCAGTACTTC | CASSLSGYEQYF
TRBJ1-4 | . | TRBV18 | few | 14 | TGTGCCAGCTCACTCACAGGCTCGGATGAAAAACTGTTTTTT | CASSLTGSDEKLFF
TRBJ1-2 | TRBD1 | TRBV9 | few | 14 | TGTGCCAGCAGCGCACAGACAGGGGACTATGGCTACACCTTC | CASSAQTGDYGYTF
TRBJ1-5 | TRBD1 | TRBV9 | . | 16 | TGTGCCAGCAGCAAGACGACAGGGGGGTTCAATCAGCCCCAGCATTTT | CASSKTTGGFNQPQHF
TRBJ2-1 | TRBD1 | TRBV5-1 | . | 13 | TGCGCCAGCAGGGACAGGGTCGACAATGAGCAGTTCTTC | CASRDRVDNEQFF
TRBJ1-1 | . | TRBV6-1 | few | 13 | TGTGCCAGCAACCTGCAGGGCGGCACTGAAGCTTTCTTT | CASNLQGGTEAFF
TRBJ2-1 | . | TRBV6-9 | . | 14 | TGTGCCAGCAAATCTCGGAGGGGAGAGGGAGAGCAGTTCTTC | CASKSRRGEGEQFF
TRBJ2-1 | . | TRBV11-2 | few | 14 | TGTGCCAGCAGCGCCTGGACAGCTCTCAATGAGCAGTTCTTC | CASSAWTALNEQFF
TRBJ2-4 | . | TRBV2 | . | 12 | TGTGCCAGCAGTGAAACAGGAAACATTCAGTACTTC | CASSETGNIQYF
TRBJ2-3 | TRBD2 | TRBV5-1 | . | 14 | TGCGCCAGCAGCTTAGCGGGGGGGCCAGATACGCAGTATTTT | CASSLAGGPDTQYF